This entry concerns a single TCR beta chain. The target antigen is unknown. Assay: immunoSEQ multiplex PCR; the TCRdb copy retains only in-frame clones and omits some. Found here are 2,500,000 or so clones, 93% of them singletons; the top ten hold about 0.34%. The sample belongs to a study of shared clonotypes between healthy human individuals. Study outcomes and limitations: A limitation of the genetic and exposure-history diversity represented arose from few donors. The rarefaction results pointed to incomplete sorted-subset sequencing despite large depth.

The TCR comes from a man between 18 and 35 years old in good health. Some clones in this sample may be carry-over from other donors' samples. The specimen was naive CD4+ T cells from PBMCs. Subset reported: CD45RA+ positively selected.

CDR3 nucleotides: TGTGCCAGCAGTTTAAACAGGCGCTCCTACGAGCAGTACTTC. Translation gives CASSLNRRSYEQYF. The chain combines TRBV6-5 with TRBJ2-7, with TRBD1 as a possible D gene (5 bases). Germline assignment: CDR1 MNHEY and CDR2 SVGAGI. The ends were cut back, 4 bases at V and 0 bases at J, with 10 bases in the middle. The CDR3 has 14 amino acids.